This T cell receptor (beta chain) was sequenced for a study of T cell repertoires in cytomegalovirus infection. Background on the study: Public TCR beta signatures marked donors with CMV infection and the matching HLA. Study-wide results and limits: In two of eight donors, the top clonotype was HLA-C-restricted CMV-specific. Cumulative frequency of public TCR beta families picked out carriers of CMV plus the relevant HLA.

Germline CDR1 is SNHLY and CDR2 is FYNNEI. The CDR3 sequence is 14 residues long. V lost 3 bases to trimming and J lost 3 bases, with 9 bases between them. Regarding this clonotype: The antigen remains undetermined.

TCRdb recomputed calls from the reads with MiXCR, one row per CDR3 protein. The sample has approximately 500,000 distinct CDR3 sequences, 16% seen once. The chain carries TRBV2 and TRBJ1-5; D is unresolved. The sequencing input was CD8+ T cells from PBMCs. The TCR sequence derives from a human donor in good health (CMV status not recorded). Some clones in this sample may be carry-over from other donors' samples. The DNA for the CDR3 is TGTGCCAGCAGTGAGCGGCATCCCAATCAGCCCCAGCATTTT. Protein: CASSERHPNQPQHF.